This TCR beta chain was observed in a study of neurological immune-mediated disorders. Broader study findings: Patients with HTLV-1-associated myelopathy showed the most TCR clonal expansion. Those with multiple sclerosis showed the least, falling below healthy controls.

This clonotype was detected a few times. The antigen is undetermined. A 10-nucleotide random UMI tagged transcripts in template-switch 5'RACE cDNA synthesis. A single run covered 15-18 subjects with over 200 million TCR-beta sequences. TCRdb reprocessed the 5' RACE reads with MiXCR, giving one entry per CDR3 protein. The sample includes approximately 40,000 distinct CDR3 sequences, 10% to 13% of them seen just once. The junction had 2 bases not matched to a gene; V was cut back by 1 base and J by 4 bases. The CDR3 is 14 amino acids. Germline V gene data show CDR1 as DFQATT and CDR2 as SNEGSKA (reference sequence). 2 million PBMCs stored at -80 C were the source of the unsorted libraries.

Sequenced sample: PBMCs. This clonotype originated in a woman in her 30s with HTLV-1-associated myelopathy (HAM/TSP). This chain links TRBV20-1 with TRBJ2-2, with 8 nucleotides matching TRBD2. CDR3 DNA sequence: TGCAGTGCTAGAGGGCGGGGGGCCACCGGGGAGCTGTTTTTT. Translated: CSARGRGATGELFF.